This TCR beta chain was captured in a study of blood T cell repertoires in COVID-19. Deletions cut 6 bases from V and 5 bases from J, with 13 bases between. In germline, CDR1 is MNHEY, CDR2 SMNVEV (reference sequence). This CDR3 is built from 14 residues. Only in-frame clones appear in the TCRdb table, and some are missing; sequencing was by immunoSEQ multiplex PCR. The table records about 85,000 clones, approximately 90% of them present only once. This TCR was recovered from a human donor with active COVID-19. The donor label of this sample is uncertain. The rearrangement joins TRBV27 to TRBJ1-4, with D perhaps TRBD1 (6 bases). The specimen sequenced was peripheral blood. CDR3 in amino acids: CASRPGGANEKLFF. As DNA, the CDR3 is TGTGCCAGCAGGCCGGGGGGCGCAAATGAAAAACTGTTTTTT. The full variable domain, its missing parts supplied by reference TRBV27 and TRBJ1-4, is EAQVTQNPRYLITVTGKKLTVTCSQNMNHEYMSWYRQDPGLGLRQIYYSMNVEVTDKGDVPEGYKVSRKEKRNFPLILESPSPNQTSLYFCASRPGGANEKLFFGSGTQLSVL.